This T cell receptor (beta chain) is drawn from a study of blood T cell repertoires in COVID-19. V was trimmed by 0 bases and J by 3 bases, leaving 4 bases between them. CDR1 is MGHRA and CDR2 is YSYEKL in the germline V gene. This CDR3 contains 13 residues. Data came from immunoSEQ multiplex PCR; TCRdb stores just in-frame clones and leaves some out. The data hold roughly 160,000 clones, with around 80% observed a single time. The sequenced material came from PBMCs or T cells enriched from blood (not recorded which). This chain connects TRBV4-1 to TRBJ2-3; D ambiguous. The receptor comes from a man aged 45-60 years who had recovered from COVID-19. CDR3 region: CASSQDLTDTQYF. CDR3 nucleotides: TGCGCCAGCAGCCAAGATCTGACAGATACGCAGTATTTT.